The text below deals with one T cell receptor (beta chain). V lost 0 bases, J lost 6 bases, and 7 bases lay in between. The CDR3 totals 14 residues. Germline V gene lookup returns CDR1 SGHRS and CDR2 YFSETQ. The data were obtained in a study of blood T cell repertoires in COVID-19. Study as a whole: Donors in the United States, Italy and Spain gave samples during acute or convalescent COVID-19.

Methods used by the authors: Amplifying reference gene primers gave estimates of nucleated cell counts. Sequencing was performed with immunoSEQ multiplex PCR; in TCRdb, only in-frame clones are kept and a portion is missing. V and J calls and clone size follow that table, whereas D and trimming were derived from the DNA. The data hold over 150,000 clones, with more than 65% observed a single time. The chain has TRBV5-1 and TRBJ1-6; D gene unclear. Sample: peripheral blood. The TCR was taken from a woman older than 75 with active or convalescent COVID-19. CDR3 nucleotide sequence: TGCGCCAGCAGCTTGGAAAGCTCTAATTCACCCCTCCACTTT. Translating it yields CASSLESSNSPLHF.